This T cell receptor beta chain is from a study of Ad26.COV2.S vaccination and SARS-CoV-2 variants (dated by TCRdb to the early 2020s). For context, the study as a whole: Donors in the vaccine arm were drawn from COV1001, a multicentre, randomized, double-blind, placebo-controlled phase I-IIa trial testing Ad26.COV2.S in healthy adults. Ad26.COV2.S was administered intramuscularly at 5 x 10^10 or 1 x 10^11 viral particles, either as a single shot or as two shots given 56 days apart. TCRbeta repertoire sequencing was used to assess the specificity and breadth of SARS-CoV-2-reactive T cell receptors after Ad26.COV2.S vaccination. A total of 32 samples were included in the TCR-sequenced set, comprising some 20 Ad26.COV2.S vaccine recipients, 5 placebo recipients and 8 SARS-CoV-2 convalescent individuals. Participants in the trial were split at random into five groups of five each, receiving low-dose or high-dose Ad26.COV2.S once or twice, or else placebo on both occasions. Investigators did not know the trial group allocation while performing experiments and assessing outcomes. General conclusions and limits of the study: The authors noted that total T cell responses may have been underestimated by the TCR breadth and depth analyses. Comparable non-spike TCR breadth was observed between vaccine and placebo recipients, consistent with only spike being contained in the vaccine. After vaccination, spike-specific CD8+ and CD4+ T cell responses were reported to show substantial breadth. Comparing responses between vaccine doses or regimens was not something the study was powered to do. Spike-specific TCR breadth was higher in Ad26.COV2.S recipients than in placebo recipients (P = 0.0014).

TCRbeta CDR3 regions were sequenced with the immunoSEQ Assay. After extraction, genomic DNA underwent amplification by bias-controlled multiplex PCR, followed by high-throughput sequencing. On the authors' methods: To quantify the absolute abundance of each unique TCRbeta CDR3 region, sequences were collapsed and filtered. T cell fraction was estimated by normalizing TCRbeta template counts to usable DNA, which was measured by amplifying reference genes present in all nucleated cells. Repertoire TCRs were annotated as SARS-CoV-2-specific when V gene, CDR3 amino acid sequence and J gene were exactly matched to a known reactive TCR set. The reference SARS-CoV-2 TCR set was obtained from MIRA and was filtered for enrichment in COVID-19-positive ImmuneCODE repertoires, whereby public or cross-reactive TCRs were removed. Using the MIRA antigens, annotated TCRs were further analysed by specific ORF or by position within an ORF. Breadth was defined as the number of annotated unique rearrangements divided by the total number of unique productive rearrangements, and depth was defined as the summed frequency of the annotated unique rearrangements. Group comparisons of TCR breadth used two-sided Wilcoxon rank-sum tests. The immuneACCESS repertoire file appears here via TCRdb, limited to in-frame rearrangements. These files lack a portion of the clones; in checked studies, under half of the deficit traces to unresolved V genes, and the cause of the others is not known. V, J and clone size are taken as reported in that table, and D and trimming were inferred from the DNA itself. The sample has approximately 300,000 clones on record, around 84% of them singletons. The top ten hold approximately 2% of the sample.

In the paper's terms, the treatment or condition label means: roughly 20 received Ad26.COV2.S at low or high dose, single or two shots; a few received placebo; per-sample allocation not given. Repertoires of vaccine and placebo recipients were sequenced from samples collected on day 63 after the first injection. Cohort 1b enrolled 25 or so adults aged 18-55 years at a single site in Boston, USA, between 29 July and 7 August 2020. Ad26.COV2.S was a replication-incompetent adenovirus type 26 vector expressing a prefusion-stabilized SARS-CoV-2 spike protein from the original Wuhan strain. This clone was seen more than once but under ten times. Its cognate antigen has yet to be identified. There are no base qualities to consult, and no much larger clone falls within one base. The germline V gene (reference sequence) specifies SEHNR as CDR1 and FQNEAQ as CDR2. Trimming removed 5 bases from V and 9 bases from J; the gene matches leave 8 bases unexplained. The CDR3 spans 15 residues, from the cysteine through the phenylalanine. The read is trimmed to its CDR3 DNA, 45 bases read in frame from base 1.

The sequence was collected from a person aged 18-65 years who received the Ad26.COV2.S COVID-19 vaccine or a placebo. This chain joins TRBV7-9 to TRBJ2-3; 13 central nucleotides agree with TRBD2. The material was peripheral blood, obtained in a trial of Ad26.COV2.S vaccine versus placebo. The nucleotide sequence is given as TGTGCCAGCAGCCCGCCGACTAGCGGGGGGCACACGCAGTATTTT. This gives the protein CASSPPTSGGHTQYF.